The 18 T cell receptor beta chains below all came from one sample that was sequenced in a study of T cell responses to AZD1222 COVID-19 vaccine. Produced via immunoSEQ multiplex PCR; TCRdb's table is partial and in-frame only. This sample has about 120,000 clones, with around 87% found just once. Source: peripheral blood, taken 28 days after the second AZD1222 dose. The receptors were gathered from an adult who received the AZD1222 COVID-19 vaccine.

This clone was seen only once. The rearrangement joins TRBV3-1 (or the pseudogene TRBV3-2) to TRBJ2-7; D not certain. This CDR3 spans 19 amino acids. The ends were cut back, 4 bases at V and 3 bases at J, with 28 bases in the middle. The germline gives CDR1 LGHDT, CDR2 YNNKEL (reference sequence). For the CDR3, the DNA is TGTGCCAGCAGCCGATTCGACATTTTCAGACCCGAAAACAACTACGAGCAGTACTTC. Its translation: CASSRFDIFRPENNYEQYF.

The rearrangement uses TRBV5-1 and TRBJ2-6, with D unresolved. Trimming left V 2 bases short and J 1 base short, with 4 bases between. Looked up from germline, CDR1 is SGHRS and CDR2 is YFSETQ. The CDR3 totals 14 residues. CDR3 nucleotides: TGCGCCAGCAGCTTAGGGTCTGGGGCCAACGTCCTGACTTTC. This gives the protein CASSLGSGANVLTF.

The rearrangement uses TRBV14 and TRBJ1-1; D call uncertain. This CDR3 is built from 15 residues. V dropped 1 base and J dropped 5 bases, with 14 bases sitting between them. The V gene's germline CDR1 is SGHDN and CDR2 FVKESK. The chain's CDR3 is CASSQAQRGGTEAFF. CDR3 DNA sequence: TGTGCCAGCAGCCAAGCTCAGCGGGGAGGGACTGAAGCTTTCTTT.

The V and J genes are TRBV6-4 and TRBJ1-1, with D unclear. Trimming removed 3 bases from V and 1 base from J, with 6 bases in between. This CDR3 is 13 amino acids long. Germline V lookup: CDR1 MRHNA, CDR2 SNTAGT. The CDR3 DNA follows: TGTGCCAGCAGTGAATCCGGGAACACTGAAGCTTTCTTT. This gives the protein CASSESGNTEAFF.

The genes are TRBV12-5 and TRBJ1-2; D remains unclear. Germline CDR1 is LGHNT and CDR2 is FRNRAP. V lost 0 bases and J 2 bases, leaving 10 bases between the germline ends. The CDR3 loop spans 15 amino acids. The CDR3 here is CASGLVAYLNYGYTF. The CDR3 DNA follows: TGTGCTAGTGGTTTGGTGGCGTATTTGAACTATGGCTACACCTTC.

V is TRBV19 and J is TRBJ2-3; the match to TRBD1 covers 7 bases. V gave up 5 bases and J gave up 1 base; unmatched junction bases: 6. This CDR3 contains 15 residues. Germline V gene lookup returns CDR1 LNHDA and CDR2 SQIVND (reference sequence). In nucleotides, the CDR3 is TGTGCCAGTAGTCAACCCGGACAGGGCACAGATACGCAGTATTTT. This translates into CASSQPGQGTDTQYF.

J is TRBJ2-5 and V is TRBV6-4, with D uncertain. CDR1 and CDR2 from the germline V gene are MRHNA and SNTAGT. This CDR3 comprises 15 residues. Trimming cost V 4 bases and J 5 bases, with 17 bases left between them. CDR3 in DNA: TGTGCCAGCAGTGTCTCCACGGGCCCGAGGGAGACCCAGTACTTC. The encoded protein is CASSVSTGPRETQYF.

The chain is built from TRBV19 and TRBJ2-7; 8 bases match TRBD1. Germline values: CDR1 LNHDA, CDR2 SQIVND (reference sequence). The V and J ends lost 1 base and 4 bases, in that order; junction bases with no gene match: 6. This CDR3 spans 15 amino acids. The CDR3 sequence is CASSIGQGKWYEQYF. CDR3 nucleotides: TGTGCCAGTAGTATAGGACAGGGGAAGTGGTACGAGCAGTACTTC.

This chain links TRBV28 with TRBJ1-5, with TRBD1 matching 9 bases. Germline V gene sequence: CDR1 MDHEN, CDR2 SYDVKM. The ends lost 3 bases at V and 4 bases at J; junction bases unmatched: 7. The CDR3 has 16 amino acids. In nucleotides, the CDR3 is TGTGCCAGCAGTTTCCTTCCGGGACAGGGAAATCAGCCCCAGCATTTT. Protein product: CASSFLPGQGNQPQHF.

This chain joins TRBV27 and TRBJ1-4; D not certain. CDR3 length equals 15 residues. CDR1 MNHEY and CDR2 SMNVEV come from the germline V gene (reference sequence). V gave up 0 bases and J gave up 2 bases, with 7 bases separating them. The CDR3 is CASSLSEETNEKLFF. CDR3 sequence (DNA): TGTGCCAGCAGTTTATCGGAGGAGACTAATGAAAAACTGTTTTTT.

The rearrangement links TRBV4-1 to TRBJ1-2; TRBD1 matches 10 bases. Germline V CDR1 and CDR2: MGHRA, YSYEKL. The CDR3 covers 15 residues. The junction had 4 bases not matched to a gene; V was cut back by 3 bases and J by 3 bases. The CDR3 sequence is CASSHSGTGDYGYTF. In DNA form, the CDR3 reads TGCGCCAGCAGCCACTCCGGGACAGGGGACTATGGCTACACCTTC.

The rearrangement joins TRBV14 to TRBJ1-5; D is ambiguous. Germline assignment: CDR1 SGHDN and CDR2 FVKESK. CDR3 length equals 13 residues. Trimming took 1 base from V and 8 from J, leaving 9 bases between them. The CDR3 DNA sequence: TGTGCCAGCAGCCAAGGTCTCAGCGAGCCCCAGCATTTT. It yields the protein CASSQGLSEPQHF.

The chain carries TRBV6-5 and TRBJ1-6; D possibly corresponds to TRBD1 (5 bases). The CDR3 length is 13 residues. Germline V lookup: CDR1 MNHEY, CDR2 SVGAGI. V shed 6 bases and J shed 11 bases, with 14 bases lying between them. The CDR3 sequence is CASSPGFPPPLHF. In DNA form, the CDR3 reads TGTGCCAGCAGCCCAGGGTTTCCTCCACCCCTCCACTTT.

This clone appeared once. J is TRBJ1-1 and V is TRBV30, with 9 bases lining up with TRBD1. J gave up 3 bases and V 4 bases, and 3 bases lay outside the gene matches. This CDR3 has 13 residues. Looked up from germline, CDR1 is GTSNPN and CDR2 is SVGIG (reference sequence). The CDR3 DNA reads TGTGCCTGGAAGACAGGGGGGTACACTGAAGCTTTCTTT. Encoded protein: CAWKTGGYTEAFF.

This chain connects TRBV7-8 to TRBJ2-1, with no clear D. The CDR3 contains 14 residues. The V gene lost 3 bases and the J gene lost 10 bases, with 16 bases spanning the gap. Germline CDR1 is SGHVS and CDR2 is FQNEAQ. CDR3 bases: TGTGCCAGCAGCTTGCAACCGGTATCTTTGGAGCAGTTCTTC. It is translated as CASSLQPVSLEQFF.

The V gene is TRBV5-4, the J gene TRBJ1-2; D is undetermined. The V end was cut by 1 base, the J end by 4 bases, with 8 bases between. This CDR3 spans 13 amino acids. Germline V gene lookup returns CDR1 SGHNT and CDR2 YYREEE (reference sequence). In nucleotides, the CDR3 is TGTGCCAGCAGCTTGTCGGGGATCTATGGCTACACCTTC. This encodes CASSLSGIYGYTF. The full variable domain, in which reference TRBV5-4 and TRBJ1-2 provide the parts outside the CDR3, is ETGVTQSPTHLIKTRGQQVTLRCSSQSGHNTVSWYQQALGQGPQFIFQYYREEENGRGNFPPRFSGLQFPNYSSELNVNALELDDSALYLCASSLSGIYGYTFGSGTRLTVV.

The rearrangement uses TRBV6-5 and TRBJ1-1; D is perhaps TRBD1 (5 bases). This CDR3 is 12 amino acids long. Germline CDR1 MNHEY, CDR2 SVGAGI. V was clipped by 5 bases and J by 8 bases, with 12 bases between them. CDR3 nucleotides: TGTGCCAGCAGTCCCGACGGGACCGAAGCTTTCTTT. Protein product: CASSPDGTEAFF.

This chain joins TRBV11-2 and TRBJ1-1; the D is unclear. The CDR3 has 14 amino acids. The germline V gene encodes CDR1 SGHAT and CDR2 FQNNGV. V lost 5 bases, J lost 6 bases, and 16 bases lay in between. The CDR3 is CASSPSRYRAEAFF. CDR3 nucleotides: TGTGCCAGCAGCCCCAGCAGGTATCGCGCTGAAGCTTTCTTT.